This entry lists 5 T cell receptor beta chains sequenced from one sample in a study of neurological immune-mediated disorders (dated by TCRdb to between 2018 and 2020). Receptor libraries were prepared by 5' RACE. These reads were obtained on an Illumina HiSeq 2500. In-frame beta chains were kept once TCRdb had trimmed the public reads at Q25 with fastp and called clones with MiXCR. All rows with the same CDR3 protein become a single entry with the most common DNA and genes. In all, the sample holds approximately 60,000 distinct CDR3 sequences, and approximately 4.4% of those were seen once. Of the sample, 2.9% is held by the ten largest clones. The sequencing sample was made of PBMCs. These receptors were obtained from a man aged 50-60 years with multiple sclerosis.

This clonotype was picked up many times. The CDR3 loop is CASSPTSEQYF. DNA of the CDR3: TGTGCCAGCAGTCCGACCTCCGAGCAGTACTTC. The V and J genes are TRBV28 and TRBJ2-7; D gene unclear. CDR1 and CDR2 (germline): MDHEN, SYDVKM. This CDR3 spans 11 amino acids. Trimming left V 5 bases short and J 6 bases short, with 8 bases between.

This clonotype was recorded at least ten times. This chain joins TRBV5-1 and TRBJ2-7; 7 bases fit TRBD2. Germline CDR1 reads SGHRS; CDR2 reads YFSETQ. The CDR3 has 17 amino acids. V lost 4 bases and J lost 3; bases outside the gene matches: 16. DNA of the CDR3: TGCGCCAGCAGCCGAATGGGAGGGGCCCAGGCCCGCTACGAGCAGTACTTC. It specifies CASSRMGGAQARYEQYF.

This clonotype appeared many times. The chain couples TRBV11-2 to TRBJ1-2, with D possibly matching TRBD1 (5 bases). V lost 2 bases to trimming and J lost 9 bases, with 10 bases between them. Germline V CDR1 and CDR2: SGHAT, FQNNGV. The CDR3 length is 12 residues. CDR3 in DNA: TGTGCCAGCAGCTTACAGGGCCACAGCTACACCTTC. It encodes CASSLQGHSYTF.

This clonotype has a count of ten or more. V gene TRBV20-1 combines with J gene TRBJ2-1, with unresolved D. Germline-derived CDR1 and CDR2 are DFQATT and SNEGSKA (reference sequence). V lost 0 bases to trimming and J lost 6 bases, with 12 bases between them. The CDR3 length is 14 residues. CDR3 residues: CSARDRFGGNEQFF. The CDR3 nucleotides are TGCAGTGCTAGAGATAGGTTTGGTGGCAATGAGCAGTTCTTC.

There are many counts of this clonotype. The chain uses TRBV25-1 and TRBJ1-5; D not certain. Germline CDR1 reads MGHDK; CDR2 reads SYGVNS. The length of the CDR3 is 12 residues. The ends were cut back, 4 bases at V and 4 bases at J, with 5 bases in the middle. The DNA for the CDR3 is TGTGCCAGCAGTGCCCCAAATCAGCCCCAGCATTTT. It specifies CASSAPNQPQHF.